This TCR beta chain was profiled in a study of T cell changes during pregnancy in multiple sclerosis. The assay was immunoSEQ multiplex PCR, and TCRdb's table has in-frame clones only and misses some. The sample includes approximately 84,000 clones, around 93% of them seen just once. The ends lost 2 bases at V and 7 bases at J; junction bases unmatched: 3. This CDR3 contains 15 residues. Germline lookup yields CDR1 SGHVS and CDR2 FQNEAQ. This TCR came from a female donor with multiple sclerosis, enrolled in a pregnancy study. The rearrangement links TRBV7-8 to TRBJ1-4; 11 nucleotides match TRBD1. Sequenced material: peripheral blood, taken in the third trimester of pregnancy. In DNA form, the CDR3 reads TGTGCCAGCAGCTTACCCGGGACAGGGGGTGAAAAACTGTTTTTT. The encoded protein is CASSLPGTGGEKLFF. The full variable domain, rest sourced from reference TRBV7-8 and TRBJ1-4, is GAGVSQSPRYKVAKRGQDVALRCDPISGHVSLFWYQQALGQGPEFLTYFQNEAQLDKSGLPSDRFFAERPEGSVSTLKIQRTQQEDSAVYLCASSLPGTGGEKLFFGSGTQLSVL.